The 15 T cell receptor beta chains presented below share a single source sample, sequenced in a study of shared clonotypes between healthy human individuals (TCRdb year 2020). Libraries were constructed by the immunoSEQ multiplex PCR assay. TCRdb retrieved this table from immuneACCESS and kept in-frame rearrangements only. Not all clones are present; in checked studies, unresolved V genes account for under half, and no reason is known for the remainder. The sample table contains roughly 500,000 clones; only one count was recorded for about three quarters of them. 10% to 15% of the sample goes to the ten largest clones. Sequencing was carried out using PBMCs. The receptors were gathered from a woman aged 35 to 49 in good health. Some clones in this sample may be carry-over from other donors' samples.

The rearrangement uses TRBV7-2 and TRBJ2-2; D remains unclear. V shed 1 base and J shed 0 bases, with 9 bases lying between them. The V gene's germline CDR1 is SGHTA and CDR2 FQGNSA. The CDR3 is 16 residues long. The chain's CDR3 is CASSLVGLANTGELFF. CDR3 nucleotides: TGTGCCAGCAGCTTAGTAGGTCTGGCGAACACCGGGGAGCTGTTTTTT.

This clone turned up a few times. Only one base separates this from a far larger clonotype, so it likely reflects a read error. The chain couples TRBV5-1 to TRBJ2-1; D may be TRBD2 (6 bases). Looked up from germline, CDR1 is SGHRS and CDR2 is YFSETQ. The length of the CDR3 is 14 residues. The CDR3 DNA is TGCGCCAGCAGCTTGGCCCAGATGCGGGATGAGCGGTTCTTC. It yields the protein CASSLAQMRDERFF.

The V gene is TRBV5-5, the J gene TRBJ1-4; 9 nucleotides align to TRBD1. V dropped 2 bases and J dropped 7; count of bases not matched to a gene: 6. The germline V gene has CDR1 SGHKS and CDR2 YYEKEE (reference sequence). The CDR3 is made up of 15 amino acids. As DNA, the CDR3 is TGTGCCAGCAGCTTTCCGGGACAGGGTGTTGAAAAACTGTTTTTT. This gives the protein CASSFPGQGVEKLFF.

A few counts support this clone. Other nucleotide sequences from this sample produce the same CDR3. J is TRBJ1-1 and V is TRBV27; possible D gene TRBD1, 5 bases. V gave up 5 bases and J gave up 4 bases, with 14 bases separating them. CDR1 and CDR2 from the germline V gene are MNHEY and SMNVEV (reference sequence). The CDR3 is 14 amino acids. The CDR3 nucleotides read TGTGCCAGCAGTCGCGACAGACCGATCACTGAAGCTTTCTTT. This translates into CASSRDRPITEAFF.

V usage is TRBV28 and J usage is TRBJ2-3; 10 bases agree with TRBD2. V shed 3 bases, J shed 2 bases, and the junction held 5 bases outside the gene matches. CDR1 and CDR2 from the germline V gene are MDHEN and SYDVKM. The CDR3 is 16 residues long. The CDR3 here is CASSFLLAGDTDTQYF. The CDR3 coding sequence is TGTGCCAGCAGTTTTCTCCTAGCGGGAGACACAGATACGCAGTATTTT.

The chain joins TRBV19 to TRBJ2-2, with TRBD1 matching over 8 bases. Germline trimming cut 3 bases from V and 6 bases from J; bases unmatched to any gene: 6. The CDR3 contains 15 residues. Germline V CDR1 and CDR2: LNHDA, SQIVND (reference sequence). The CDR3 reads CASSIGQGPSGELFF. CDR3 in DNA: TGTGCCAGTAGTATTGGACAGGGCCCCTCCGGGGAGCTGTTTTTT.

This sequence joins TRBV10-1 and TRBJ2-1, with a tentative D call TRBD2 (6 bases). The V gene lost 2 bases and the J gene lost 0 bases, with 11 bases spanning the gap. The CDR3 totals 16 residues. The germline gives CDR1 WNHNN, CDR2 SYGVQD (reference sequence). CDR3 sequence: CASSEPRDFSYNEQFF. The CDR3 DNA is TGCGCCAGCAGTGAGCCACGGGACTTCTCCTACAATGAGCAGTTCTTC.

The chain employs TRBV7-8 and TRBJ2-2, with D perhaps TRBD1 (5 bases). The germline V gene encodes CDR1 SGHVS and CDR2 FQNEAQ. This CDR3 has 14 amino acids. V was shortened by 6 bases and J by 1 base, with 9 bases between the two germline ends. This CDR3 is CASRDTRNTGELFF. The CDR3, as DNA: TGTGCCAGCAGGGACACGAGGAACACCGGGGAGCTGTTTTTT.

V gene TRBV11-3 combines with J gene TRBJ2-1, with a weak D call TRBD1 (5 bases). Germline V gene sequence: CDR1 SGHNT, CDR2 YENEEA. CDR3 length equals 13 residues. V was clipped by 6 bases and J by 4 bases, with 10 bases between them. The CDR3 DNA follows: TGTGCCAGCAGTAGGGGCGGATACAATGAGCAGTTCTTC. It specifies CASSRGGYNEQFF. The entire variable domain, with the rest obtained from reference TRBV11-3 and TRBJ2-1, is as follows: EAGVVQSPRYKIIEKKQPVAFWCNPISGHNTLYWYLQNLGQGPELLIRYENEEAVDDSQLPKDRFSAERLKGVDSTLKIQPAELGDSAVYLCASSRGGYNEQFFGPGTRLTVL.

The chain is built from TRBV29-1 and TRBJ1-2; TRBD1 agrees at 7 bases. Trimming at V came to 6 bases and at J to 7 bases, leaving 8 bases not matched to a gene. CDR3 size: 12 residues. CDR1 is SQVTM, CDR2 ANQGSEA, per germline. The CDR3 region has the DNA TGCAGCGTCGGAACAGGGGCGGGTGGCTACACCTTC. Amino acid sequence: CSVGTGAGGYTF. Full variable domain (remainder filled in from reference TRBV29-1 and TRBJ1-2): SAVISQKPSRDICQRGTSLTIQCQVDSQVTMMFWYRQQPGQSLTLIATANQGSEATYESGFVIDKFPISRPNLTFSTLTVSNMSPEDSSIYLCSVGTGAGGYTFGSGTRLTVV.

This chain connects TRBV7-8 to TRBJ2-2; D may be TRBD1 or TRBD2 (5 bases each). CDR1 and CDR2 (germline): SGHVS, FQNEAQ. The CDR3 length is 17 residues. Trimming left V 5 bases short and J 2 bases short, with 18 bases between. The CDR3 protein is CASSQPTGLGNTGELFF. CDR3 nucleotides: TGTGCCAGCAGCCAGCCTACGGGGCTGGGAAACACCGGGGAGCTGTTTTTT.

This clone was seen repeatedly, ten times or more. The chain combines TRBV18 with TRBJ1-5; the D gene is possibly TRBD1 (6 bases). The germline V gene has CDR1 KGHSH and CDR2 LQKENI. V lost 2 bases to trimming and J lost 3 bases, with 11 bases between them. This CDR3 contains 15 residues. CDR3: CASSPTGANNQPQHF. CDR3 DNA: TGTGCCAGCTCACCAACGGGGGCGAACAATCAGCCCCAGCATTTT.

The chain couples TRBV6-4 to TRBJ1-1; unclear D gene. Looked up from germline, CDR1 is MRHNA and CDR2 is SNTAGT. CDR3 length equals 13 residues. V gave up 0 bases and J gave up 4 bases, with 6 bases separating them. The CDR3 region is CASSDSGSTEAFF. DNA of the CDR3: TGTGCCAGCAGTGACTCAGGGAGCACTGAAGCTTTCTTT.

The chain uses TRBV9 and TRBJ2-7; D possibly matches TRBD1 or TRBD2 (5 bases each). The germline V gene encodes CDR1 SGDLS and CDR2 YYNGEE. The ends were cut back, 3 bases at V and 6 bases at J, with 16 bases in the middle. The CDR3 is 14 amino acids. The CDR3, as DNA: TGTGCCAGCAGCGCGGAGTGGGTCGGGACCGAGCAGTACTTC. This codes for CASSAEWVGTEQYF. Variable domain in full (rest from reference TRBV9 and TRBJ2-7): DSGVTQTPKHLITATGQRVTLRCSPRSGDLSVYWYQQSLDQGLQFLIQYYNGEERAKGNILERFSAQQFPDLHSELNLSSLELGDSALYFCASSAEWVGTEQYFGPGTRLTVT.

There are a few counts of this clone. V usage is TRBV6-5 and J usage is TRBJ2-4; the match to TRBD2 covers 11 bases. Germline loops: CDR1 MNHEY, CDR2 SVGAGI. The CDR3 extends over 16 amino acids. V trimming: 4 bases; J trimming: 7 bases; junction bases outside the gene matches: 9. The CDR3: CASSSIAGGPMNIQYF. CDR3 in DNA: TGTGCCAGCAGTTCTATAGCGGGAGGGCCGATGAACATTCAGTACTTC.